The entry below describes one T cell receptor beta chain. This clone's antigen is unknown. The input lacks base qualities; no much larger clone sits a single base away. The V end loses 7 bases and the J end loses 1 base, and a stretch of 14 bases separates them. CDR1 MNHNY and CDR2 SVGAGI were looked up in the germline V gene (reference sequence). Taken from cysteine to phenylalanine, the CDR3 has 14 residues. Kept here is only the CDR3 DNA, which spans 42 bases and is read in frame from base 1. Library preparation was by 5' RACE. The listed sequencing device is Illumina HiSeq 2500. A second PCR of roughly 6 to 11 cycles was run with a J-beta primer mix and a sample-barcoded 5' primer. A template-switch 5' adaptor carrying 12 random nucleotides introduced a unique molecular identifier onto each TCR beta cDNA molecule. Each sample yielded at least 3 million CDR3-containing paired-end reads. First-strand cDNA synthesis was performed from all RNA using the Mint cDNA synthesis kit, with priming by a TRBC-specific oligonucleotide. All cDNA was treated with uracil-DNA glycosylase and then went through a first 18-cycle PCR with the universal primers M1SS and BC2_uni_R. The study's processing was this. Normalization of each sample was performed by random selection of 1 million high-quality reads, each carrying a distinct molecular identifier. Instead of being binned into consensus sequences, reads that shared molecular identifiers were thrown out. MiTCR, set to a Q25 quality threshold and the strictest error-elimination algorithm, was used for CDR3 identification, clonotype clustering and error correction. A nonparametric unseen species model using Euler transformation provided a lower-bound estimate of total TCR beta diversity. The public reads were quality trimmed at Q25 with fastp and then assembled into clones with MiXCR by TCRdb, keeping productive beta chains. Rows matching on CDR3 protein sequence are summarized as one entry with the most common DNA and genes. The authors' filters were not applied to this entry. The sample contains about 680,000 distinct CDR3 sequences, roughly 49% of them found a single time. The ten biggest clones cover under 35% of the sample.

The entry originates in a study of blood T cells in healthy people across ages (dated by TCRdb to the mid-2010s). For the study in its entirety: In model experiments, template switching captured about one uniquely barcoded TCR beta cDNA molecule for every two T cells. Four age groups were formed from the donors: young (average approximately 15 years), middle-aged (approximately 39), aged (about 62) and long-lived (approximately 80). For two donors (one aged 18 to 29 and one aged 80 or older), the study analyzed two additional independent replicas of 1 million unique cDNA reads from the same blood draw. To avoid experimental bias, donors of different ages were distributed randomly across sequencing lanes. Age-related changes in TCR beta repertoire diversity were measured in the study by deep sequencing normalized with unique cDNA molecular identifiers. Study-wide conclusions, independent of this receptor: Compared with the aged group, the long-lived group had more naive CD4+ T cells, fewer expanded clones and increased TCR diversity, a pattern suggesting age selection. Because the CMV infection status of the donors was unknown, age-related changes in expanded clonotypes may potentially have been confounded. Observed TCR beta diversity per million T cells fell roughly linearly with age, and a significant reduction was already apparent by age roughly 40. Because profiling used bulk unsorted PBMCs, naive and antigen-experienced compartments could not be compared conclusively. The percentage of naive T cells measured by flow cytometry correlated strongly with observed TCR beta diversity. Estimates of total diversity based on one million sequenced T cells were considered lower bounds and underestimates.

The donors were around 39 Caucasian individuals from Russia, aged 6 to 90 years, who were systemically healthy. Ten milliliters of peripheral blood were drawn from each donor into EDTA-treated Vacutainer tubes. PBMCs were isolated by Ficoll-Paque density-gradient centrifugation, with at least 6 million obtained per sample. Trizol reagent was used to extract total RNA from the PBMCs, yielding at least 6 micrograms per sample. For every donor, an aliquot of PBMCs went through flow cytometry to measure the percentages of naive CD45RAhigh/CD27high T cells. Source material: blood. This receptor was identified in an older woman in good health. The receptor chain draws on TRBV6-6 and TRBJ2-7; TRBD2 could be the D gene, as 6 bases match. The CDR3: CASTQHGTSYEQYF. DNA sequence: TGTGCCAGCACGCAACACGGGACTTCCTACGAGCAGTACTTC.